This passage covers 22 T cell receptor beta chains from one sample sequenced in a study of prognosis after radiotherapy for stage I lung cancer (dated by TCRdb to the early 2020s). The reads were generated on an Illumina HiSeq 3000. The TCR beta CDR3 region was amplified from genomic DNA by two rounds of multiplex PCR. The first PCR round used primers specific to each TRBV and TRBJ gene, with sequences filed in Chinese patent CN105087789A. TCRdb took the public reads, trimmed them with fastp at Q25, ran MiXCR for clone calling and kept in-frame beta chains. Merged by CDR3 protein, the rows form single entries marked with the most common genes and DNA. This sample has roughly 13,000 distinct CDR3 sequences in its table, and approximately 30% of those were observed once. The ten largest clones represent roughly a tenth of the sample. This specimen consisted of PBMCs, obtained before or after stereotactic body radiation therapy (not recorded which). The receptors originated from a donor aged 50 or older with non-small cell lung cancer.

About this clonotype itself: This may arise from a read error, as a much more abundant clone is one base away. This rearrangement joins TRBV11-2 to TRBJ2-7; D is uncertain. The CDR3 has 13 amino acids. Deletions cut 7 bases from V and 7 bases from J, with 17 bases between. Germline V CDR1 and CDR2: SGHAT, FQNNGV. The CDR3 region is CASILSTFGEQYF. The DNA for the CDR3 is TGTGCCAGCATCCTCTCAACCTTCGGAGAGCAGTACTTC.

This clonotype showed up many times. CDR3 residues: CSAPRTGTHEQYF. CDR3 DNA sequence: TGCAGTGCTCCAAGGACAGGGACCCACGAGCAGTACTTC. The chain couples TRBV20-1 to TRBJ2-7, with 8 bases that match TRBD1. V trimming: 5 bases; J trimming: 5 bases; junction bases outside the gene matches: 8. Germline CDR1 DFQATT, CDR2 SNEGSKA (reference sequence). This CDR3 contains 13 residues.

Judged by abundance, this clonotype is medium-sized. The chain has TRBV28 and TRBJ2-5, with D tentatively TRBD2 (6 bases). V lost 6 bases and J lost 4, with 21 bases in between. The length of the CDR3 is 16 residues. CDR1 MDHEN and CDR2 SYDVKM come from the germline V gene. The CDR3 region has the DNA TGTGCCAGCAGCCCCTTTGCGGGAAGGAATGGAGAGACCCAGTACTTC. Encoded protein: CASSPFAGRNGETQYF.

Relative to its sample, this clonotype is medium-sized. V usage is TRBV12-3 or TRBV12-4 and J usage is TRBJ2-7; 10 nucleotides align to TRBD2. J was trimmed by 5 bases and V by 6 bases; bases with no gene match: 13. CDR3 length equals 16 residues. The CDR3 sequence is CASSRRTSGSPHEQYF. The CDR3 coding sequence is TGTGCCAGCAGCCGAAGGACTAGCGGAAGTCCCCACGAGCAGTACTTC.

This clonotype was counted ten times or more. CDR3 DNA sequence: TGTGCCAGCACCTCCCTTGGCTACTCTGGAAACACCATATATTTT. Translating it yields CASTSLGYSGNTIYF. The chain has TRBV7-9 and TRBJ1-3; D gene ambiguous. The CDR3 runs 15 residues. Trimming stripped 7 bases from V and 0 bases from J, with 13 bases between. Germline lookup yields CDR1 SEHNR and CDR2 FQNEAQ (reference sequence). The full variable domain, in which reference TRBV7-9 and TRBJ1-3 provide the parts outside the CDR3, is DTGVSQNPRHKITKRGQNVTFRCDPISEHNRLYWYRQTLGQGPEFLTYFQNEAQLEKSRLLSDRFSAERPKGSFSTLEIQRTEQGDSAMYLCASTSLGYSGNTIYFGEGSWLTVV.

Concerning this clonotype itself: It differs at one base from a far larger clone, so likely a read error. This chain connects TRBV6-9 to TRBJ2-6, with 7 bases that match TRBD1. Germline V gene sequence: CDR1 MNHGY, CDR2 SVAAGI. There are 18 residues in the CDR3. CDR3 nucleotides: TGTGCCAGCAGTTCTGGATGGACAGGTTTGCGTCGGGCCAACGCCCTGACTTTC. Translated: CASSSGWTGLRRANALTF.

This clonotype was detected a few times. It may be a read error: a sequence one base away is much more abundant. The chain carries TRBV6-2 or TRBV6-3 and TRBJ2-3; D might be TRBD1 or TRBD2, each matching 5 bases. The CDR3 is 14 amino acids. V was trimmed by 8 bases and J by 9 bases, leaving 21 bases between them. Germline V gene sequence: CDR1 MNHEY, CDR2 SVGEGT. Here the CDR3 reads CASGWDPGRVTQYF. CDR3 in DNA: TGTGCCAGCGGTTGGGACCCGGGGCGGGTGACGCAGTATTTT.

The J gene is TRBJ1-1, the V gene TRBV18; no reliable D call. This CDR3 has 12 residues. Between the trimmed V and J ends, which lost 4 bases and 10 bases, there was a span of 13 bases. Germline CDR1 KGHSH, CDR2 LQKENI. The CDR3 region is CASSLYGVGAFF. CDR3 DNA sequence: TGTGCCAGCTCACTCTACGGCGTTGGAGCTTTCTTT.

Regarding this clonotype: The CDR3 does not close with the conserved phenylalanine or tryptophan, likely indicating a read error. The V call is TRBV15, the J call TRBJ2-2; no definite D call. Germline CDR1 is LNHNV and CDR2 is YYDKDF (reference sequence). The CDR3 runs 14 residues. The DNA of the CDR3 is TGTGCCACCAGCAGAGTGTTGAACACCGTGGAGCTGTTTTCT. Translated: CATSRVLNTVELFS.

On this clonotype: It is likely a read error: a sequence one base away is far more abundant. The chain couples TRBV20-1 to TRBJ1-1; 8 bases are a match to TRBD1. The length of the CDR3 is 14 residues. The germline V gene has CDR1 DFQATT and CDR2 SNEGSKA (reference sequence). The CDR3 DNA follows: TGCAGTGCTACCGGACAGGGATCCGTTTCACCCCTCAACTTT. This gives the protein CSATGQGSVSPLNF.

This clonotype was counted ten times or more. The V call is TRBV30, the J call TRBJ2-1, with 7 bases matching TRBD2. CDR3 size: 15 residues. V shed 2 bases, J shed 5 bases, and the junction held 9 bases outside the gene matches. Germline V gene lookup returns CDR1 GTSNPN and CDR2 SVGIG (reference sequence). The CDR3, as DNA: TGTGCCTGGAGTCCCCGGGACTACCCTGACAATGAGCAGTTCTTC. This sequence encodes CAWSPRDYPDNEQFF.

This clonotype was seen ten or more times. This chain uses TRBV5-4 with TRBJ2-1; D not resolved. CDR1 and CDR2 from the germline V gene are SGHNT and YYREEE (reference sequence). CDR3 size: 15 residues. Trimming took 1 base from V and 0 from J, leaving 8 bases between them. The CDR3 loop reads CASSLSVSSYNEQFF. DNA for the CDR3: TGTGCCAGCAGCTTGAGCGTTAGCTCCTACAATGAGCAGTTCTTC. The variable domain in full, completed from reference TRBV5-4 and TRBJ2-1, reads ETGVTQSPTHLIKTRGQQVTLRCSSQSGHNTVSWYQQALGQGPQFIFQYYREEENGRGNFPPRFSGLQFPNYSSELNVNALELDDSALYLCASSLSVSSYNEQFFGPGTRLTVL.

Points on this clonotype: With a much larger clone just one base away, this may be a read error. The CDR3 nucleotides are TGCGCCAGCAGTGAATGGGGCGACAGGGGGGGAATGAACACTGATGCTTTCTTT. This codes for CASSEWGDRGGMNTDAFF. V usage is TRBV10-2 and J usage is TRBJ1-1, with 9 bases lining up with TRBD1. Germline CDR1 WSHSY, CDR2 SAAADI. This CDR3 is 18 amino acids long.

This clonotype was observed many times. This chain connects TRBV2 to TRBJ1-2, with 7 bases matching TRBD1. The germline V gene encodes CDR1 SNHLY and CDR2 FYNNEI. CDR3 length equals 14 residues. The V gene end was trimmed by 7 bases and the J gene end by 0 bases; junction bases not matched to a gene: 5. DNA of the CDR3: TGTGCCAGCACGGGACAGACTCCTAACTATGGCTACACCTTC. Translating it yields CASTGQTPNYGYTF.

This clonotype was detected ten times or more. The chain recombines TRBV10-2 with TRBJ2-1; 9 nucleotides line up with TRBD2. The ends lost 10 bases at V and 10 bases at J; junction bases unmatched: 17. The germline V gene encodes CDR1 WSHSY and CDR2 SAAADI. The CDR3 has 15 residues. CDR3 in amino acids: CATRIGLASPNEQFF. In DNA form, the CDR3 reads TGCGCCACCAGGATTGGACTAGCGAGTCCAAACGAGCAGTTCTTC.

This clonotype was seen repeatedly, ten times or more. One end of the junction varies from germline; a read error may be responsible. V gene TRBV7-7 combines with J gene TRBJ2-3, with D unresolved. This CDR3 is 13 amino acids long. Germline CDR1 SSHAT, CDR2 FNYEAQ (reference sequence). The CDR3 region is CASSLVAGNKQYF. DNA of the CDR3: TGTGCTAGCAGCTTAGTGGCCGGAAACAAGCAGTATTTT.

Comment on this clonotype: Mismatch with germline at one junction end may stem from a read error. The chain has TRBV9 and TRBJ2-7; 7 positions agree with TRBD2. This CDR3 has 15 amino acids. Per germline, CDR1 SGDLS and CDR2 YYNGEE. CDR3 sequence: CVSSTSEVYSYEQYF. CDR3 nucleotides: TGTGTCAGCAGCACTAGCGAGGTTTATTCCTACGAGCAGTACTTC.

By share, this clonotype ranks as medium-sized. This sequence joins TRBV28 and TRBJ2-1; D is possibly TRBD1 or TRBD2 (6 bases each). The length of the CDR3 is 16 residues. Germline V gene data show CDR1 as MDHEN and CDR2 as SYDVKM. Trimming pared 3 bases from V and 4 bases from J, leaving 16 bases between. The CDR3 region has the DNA TGTGCCAGCAGTTTGTCACTCACGGGGGCATACAATGAGCAGTTCTTC. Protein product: CASSLSLTGAYNEQFF.

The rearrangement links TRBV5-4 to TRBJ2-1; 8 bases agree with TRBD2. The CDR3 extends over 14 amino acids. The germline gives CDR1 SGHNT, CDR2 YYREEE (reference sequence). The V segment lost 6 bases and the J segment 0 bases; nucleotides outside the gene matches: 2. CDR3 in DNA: TGTGCCAGCACCACTAGCGGCTCCTACAATGAGCAGTTCTTC. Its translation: CASTTSGSYNEQFF.

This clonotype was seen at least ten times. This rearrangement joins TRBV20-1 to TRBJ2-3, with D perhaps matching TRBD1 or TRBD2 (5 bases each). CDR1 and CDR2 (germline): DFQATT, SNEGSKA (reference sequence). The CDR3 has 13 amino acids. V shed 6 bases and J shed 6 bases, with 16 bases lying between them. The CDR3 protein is CSAKTGPRDTQYF. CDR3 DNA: TGCAGTGCAAAGACGGGACCCCGGGATACGCAGTATTTT.

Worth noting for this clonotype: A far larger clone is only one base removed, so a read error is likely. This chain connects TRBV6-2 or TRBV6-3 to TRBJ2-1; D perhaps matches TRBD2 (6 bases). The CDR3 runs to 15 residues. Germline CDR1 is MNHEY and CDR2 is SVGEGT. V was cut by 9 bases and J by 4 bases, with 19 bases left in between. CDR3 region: CARTTLGRGYNEQFF. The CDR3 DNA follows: TGTGCCAGAACCACCTTGGGGCGGGGTTACAATGAGCAGTTCTTC.

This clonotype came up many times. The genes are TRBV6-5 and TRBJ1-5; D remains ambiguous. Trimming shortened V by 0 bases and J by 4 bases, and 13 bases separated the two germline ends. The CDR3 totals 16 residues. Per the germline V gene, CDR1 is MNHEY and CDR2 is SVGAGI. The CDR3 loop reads CASSYSPGRDNQPQHF. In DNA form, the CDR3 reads TGTGCCAGCAGTTACTCCCCCGGGCGGGATAATCAGCCCCAGCATTTT.